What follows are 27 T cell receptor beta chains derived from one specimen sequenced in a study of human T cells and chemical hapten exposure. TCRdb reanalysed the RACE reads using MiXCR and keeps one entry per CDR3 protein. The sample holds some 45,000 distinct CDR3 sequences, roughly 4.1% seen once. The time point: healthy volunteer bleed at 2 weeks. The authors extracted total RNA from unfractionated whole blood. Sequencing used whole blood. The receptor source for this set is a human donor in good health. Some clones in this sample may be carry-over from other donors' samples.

The CDR3 coding sequence is TGTGCCAGCAGTATCACCGGTCCGGGGAATTCACCCCTCCACTTT. Amino acids: CASSITGPGNSPLHF. V gene TRBV28 combines with J gene TRBJ1-6; D remains ambiguous. CDR3 length: 15 residues. In germline, CDR1 is MDHEN, CDR2 SYDVKM. V was cut by 5 bases and J by 7 bases, with 15 bases left in between. The variable domain in full, with the rest retrieved from reference TRBV28 and TRBJ1-6, is DVKVTQSSRYLVKRTGEKVFLECVQDMDHENMFWYRQDPGLGLRLIYFSYDVKMKEKGDIPEGYSVSREKKERFSLILESASTNQTSMYLCASSITGPGNSPLHFGNGTRLTVT.

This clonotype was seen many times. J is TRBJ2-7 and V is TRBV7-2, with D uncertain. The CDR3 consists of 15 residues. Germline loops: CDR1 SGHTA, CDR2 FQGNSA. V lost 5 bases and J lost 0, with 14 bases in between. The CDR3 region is CASSRNPDLSYEQYF. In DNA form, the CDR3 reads TGTGCCAGCAGCCGTAACCCCGACCTCTCCTACGAGCAGTACTTC.

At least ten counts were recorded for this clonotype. CDR3 bases: TGTGCCAGCAGCTTAGGGCTAGCGGGAGGGAACACAGATACGCAGTATTTT. Protein product: CASSLGLAGGNTDTQYF. This chain uses TRBV7-9 with TRBJ2-3; TRBD2 agrees at 12 bases. Germline CDR1 SEHNR, CDR2 FQNEAQ (reference sequence). V shed 1 base, J shed 2 bases, and the junction held 4 bases outside the gene matches. This CDR3 is 17 amino acids long.

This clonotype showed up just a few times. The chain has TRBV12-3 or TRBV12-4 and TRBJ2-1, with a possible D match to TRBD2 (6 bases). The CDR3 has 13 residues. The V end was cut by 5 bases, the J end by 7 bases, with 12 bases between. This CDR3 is CASSLRTTNEQFF. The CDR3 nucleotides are TGTGCCAGCAGTCTGAGGACTACTAATGAGCAGTTCTTC.

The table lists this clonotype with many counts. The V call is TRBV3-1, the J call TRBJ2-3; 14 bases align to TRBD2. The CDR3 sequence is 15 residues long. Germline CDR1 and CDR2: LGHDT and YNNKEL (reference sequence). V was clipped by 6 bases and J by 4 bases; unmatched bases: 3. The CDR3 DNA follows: TGTGCCAGCAGGCCGACTAGCGGGAGGGCAGATACGCAGTATTTT. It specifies CASRPTSGRADTQYF.

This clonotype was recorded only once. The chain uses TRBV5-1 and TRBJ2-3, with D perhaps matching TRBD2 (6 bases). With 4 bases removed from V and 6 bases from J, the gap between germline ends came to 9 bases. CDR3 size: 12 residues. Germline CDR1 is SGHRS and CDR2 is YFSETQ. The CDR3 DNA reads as TGCGCCAGCAGCACCGGGACTGATACGCAGTATTTT. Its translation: CASSTGTDTQYF. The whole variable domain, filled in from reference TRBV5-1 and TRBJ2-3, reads KAGVTQTPRYLIKTRGQQVTLSCSPISGHRSVSWYQQTPGQGLQFLFEYFSETQRNKGNFPGRFSGRQFSNSRSEMNVSTLELGDSALYLCASSTGTDTQYFGPGTRLTVL.

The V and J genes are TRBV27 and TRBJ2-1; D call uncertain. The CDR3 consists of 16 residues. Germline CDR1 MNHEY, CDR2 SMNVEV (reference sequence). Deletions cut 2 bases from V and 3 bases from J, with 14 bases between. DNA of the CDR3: TGTGCCAGCAGTTTAGGCGTGACACCCTACTACAATGAGCAGTTCTTC. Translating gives CASSLGVTPYYNEQFF.

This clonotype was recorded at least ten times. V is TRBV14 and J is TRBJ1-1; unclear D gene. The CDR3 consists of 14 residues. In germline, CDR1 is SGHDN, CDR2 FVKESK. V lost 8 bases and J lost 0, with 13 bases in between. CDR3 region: CASRLYGVNTEAFF. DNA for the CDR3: TGTGCCAGCCGTCTCTACGGGGTGAACACTGAAGCTTTCTTT. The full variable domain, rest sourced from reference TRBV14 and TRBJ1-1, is EAGVTQFPSHSVIEKGQTVTLRCDPISGHDNLYWYRRVMGKEIKFLLHFVKESKQDESGMPNNRFLAERTGGTYSTLKVQPAELEDSGVYFCASRLYGVNTEAFFGQGTRLTVV.

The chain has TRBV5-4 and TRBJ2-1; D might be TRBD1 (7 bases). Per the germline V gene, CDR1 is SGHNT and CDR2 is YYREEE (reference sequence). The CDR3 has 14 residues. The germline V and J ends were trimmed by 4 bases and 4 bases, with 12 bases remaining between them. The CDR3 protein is CASSVRDRYNEQFF. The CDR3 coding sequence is TGTGCCAGCAGCGTGCGGGACAGATACAATGAGCAGTTCTTC.

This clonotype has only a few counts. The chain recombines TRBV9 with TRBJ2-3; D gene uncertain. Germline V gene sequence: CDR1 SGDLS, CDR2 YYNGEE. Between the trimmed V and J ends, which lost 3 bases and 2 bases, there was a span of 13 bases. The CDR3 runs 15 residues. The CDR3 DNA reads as TGTGCCAGCAGCGCCCACAGTAGACCCACAGATACGCAGTATTTT. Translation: CASSAHSRPTDTQYF.

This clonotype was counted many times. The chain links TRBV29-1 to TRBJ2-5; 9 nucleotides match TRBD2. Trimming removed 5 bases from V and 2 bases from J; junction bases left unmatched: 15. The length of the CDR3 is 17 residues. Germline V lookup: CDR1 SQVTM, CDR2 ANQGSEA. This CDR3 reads CSVSRRLAGKTQETQYF. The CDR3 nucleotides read TGCAGCGTTTCGAGGCGGCTAGCGGGAAAGACGCAAGAGACCCAGTACTTC.

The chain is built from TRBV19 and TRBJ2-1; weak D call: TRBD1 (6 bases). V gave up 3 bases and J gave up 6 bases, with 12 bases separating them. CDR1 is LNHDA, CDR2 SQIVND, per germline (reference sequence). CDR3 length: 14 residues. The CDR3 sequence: CASSMGQRGNEQFF. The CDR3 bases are TGTGCCAGTAGTATGGGACAAAGGGGCAATGAGCAGTTCTTC.

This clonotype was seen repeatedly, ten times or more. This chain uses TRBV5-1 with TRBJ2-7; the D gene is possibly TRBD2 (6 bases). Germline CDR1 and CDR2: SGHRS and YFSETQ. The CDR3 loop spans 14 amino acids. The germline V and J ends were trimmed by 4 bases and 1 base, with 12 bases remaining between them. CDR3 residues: CASSLSGVSYEQYF. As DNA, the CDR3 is TGCGCCAGCAGCCTTAGCGGTGTTTCCTACGAGCAGTACTTC.

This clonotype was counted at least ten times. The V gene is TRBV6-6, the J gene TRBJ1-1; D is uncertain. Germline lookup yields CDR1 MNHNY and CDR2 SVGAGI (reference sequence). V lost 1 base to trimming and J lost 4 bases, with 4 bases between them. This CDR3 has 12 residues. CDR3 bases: TGTGCCAGCAGTTACTTGGGCACTGAAGCTTTCTTT. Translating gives CASSYLGTEAFF.

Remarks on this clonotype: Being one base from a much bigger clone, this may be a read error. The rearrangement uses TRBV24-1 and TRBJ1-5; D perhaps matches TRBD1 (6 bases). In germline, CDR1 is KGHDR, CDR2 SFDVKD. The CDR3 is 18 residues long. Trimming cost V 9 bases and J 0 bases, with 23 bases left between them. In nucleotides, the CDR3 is TGTGCCACCGGGAAAGGAGACAGGACTCCCTATAGCAATCAGCCCCAGCATTTT. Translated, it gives CATGKGDRTPYSNQPQHF.

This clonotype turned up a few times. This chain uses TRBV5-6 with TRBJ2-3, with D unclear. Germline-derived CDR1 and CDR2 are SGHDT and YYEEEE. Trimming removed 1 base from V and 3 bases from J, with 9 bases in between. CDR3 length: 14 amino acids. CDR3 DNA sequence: TGTGCCAGCAGCTTGTATCTGGGAACAGATACGCAGTATTTT. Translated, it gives CASSLYLGTDTQYF.

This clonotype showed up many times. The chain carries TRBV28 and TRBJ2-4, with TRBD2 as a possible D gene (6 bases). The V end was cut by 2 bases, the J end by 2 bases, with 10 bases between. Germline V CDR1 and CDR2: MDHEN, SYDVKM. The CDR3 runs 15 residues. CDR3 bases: TGTGCCAGCAGTTTAGGGGGAGGACCCAAAAACATTCAGTACTTC. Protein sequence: CASSLGGGPKNIQYF.

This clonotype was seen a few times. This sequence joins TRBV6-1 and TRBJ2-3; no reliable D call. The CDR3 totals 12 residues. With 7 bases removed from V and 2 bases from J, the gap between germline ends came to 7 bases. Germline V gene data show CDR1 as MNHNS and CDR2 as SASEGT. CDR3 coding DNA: TGTGCCAGCATTCCTTACACAGATACGCAGTATTTT. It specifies CASIPYTDTQYF.

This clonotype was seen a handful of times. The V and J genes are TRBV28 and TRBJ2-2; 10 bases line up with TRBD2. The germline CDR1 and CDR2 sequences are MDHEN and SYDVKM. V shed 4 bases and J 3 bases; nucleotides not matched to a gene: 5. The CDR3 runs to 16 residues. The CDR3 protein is CASSSGLAPYTGELFF. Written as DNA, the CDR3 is TGTGCCAGCAGTTCGGGACTAGCGCCTTACACCGGGGAGCTGTTTTTT.

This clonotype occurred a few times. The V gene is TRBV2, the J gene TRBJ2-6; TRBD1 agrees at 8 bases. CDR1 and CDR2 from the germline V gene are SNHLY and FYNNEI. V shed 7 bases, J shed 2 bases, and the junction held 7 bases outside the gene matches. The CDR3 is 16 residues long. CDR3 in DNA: TGTGCCAGCAATTTGGCAGGGGGCACTGGGGCCAACGTCCTGACTTTC. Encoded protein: CASNLAGGTGANVLTF.

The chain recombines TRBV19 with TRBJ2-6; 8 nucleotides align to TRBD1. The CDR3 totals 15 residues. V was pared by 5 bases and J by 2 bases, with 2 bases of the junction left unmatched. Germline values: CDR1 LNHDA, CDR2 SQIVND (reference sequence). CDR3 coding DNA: TGTGCCAGTAGTCCACAGGGGGCTGGGGCCAACGTCCTGACTTTC. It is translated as CASSPQGAGANVLTF.

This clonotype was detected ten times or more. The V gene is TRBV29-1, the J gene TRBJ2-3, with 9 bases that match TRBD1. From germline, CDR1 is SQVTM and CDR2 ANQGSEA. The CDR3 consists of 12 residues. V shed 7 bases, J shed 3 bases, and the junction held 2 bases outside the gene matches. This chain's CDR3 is CSDRGQTDTQYF. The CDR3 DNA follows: TGCAGCGACAGGGGGCAGACAGATACGCAGTATTTT.

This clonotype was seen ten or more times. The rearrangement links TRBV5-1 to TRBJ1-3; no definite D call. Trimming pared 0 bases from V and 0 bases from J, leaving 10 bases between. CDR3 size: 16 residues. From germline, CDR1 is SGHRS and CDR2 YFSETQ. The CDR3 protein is CASSLGGQNSGNTIYF. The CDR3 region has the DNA TGCGCCAGCAGCTTGGGAGGCCAGAACTCTGGAAACACCATATATTTT.

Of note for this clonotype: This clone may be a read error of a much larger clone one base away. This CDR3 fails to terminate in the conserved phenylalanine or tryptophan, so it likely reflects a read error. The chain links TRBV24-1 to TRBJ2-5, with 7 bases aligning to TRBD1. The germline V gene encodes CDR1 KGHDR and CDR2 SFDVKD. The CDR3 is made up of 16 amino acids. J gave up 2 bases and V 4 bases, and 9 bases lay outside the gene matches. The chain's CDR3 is CATSDRPRTGQETQYS. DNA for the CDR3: TGTGCCACCAGTGACCGCCCTAGGACAGGTCAAGAGACCCAGTACTCC.

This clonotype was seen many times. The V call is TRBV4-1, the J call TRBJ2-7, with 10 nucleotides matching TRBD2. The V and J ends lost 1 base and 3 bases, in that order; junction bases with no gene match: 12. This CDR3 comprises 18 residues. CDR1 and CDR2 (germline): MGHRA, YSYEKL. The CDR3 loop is CASSQGRPVLAGNYEQYF. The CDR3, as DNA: TGCGCCAGCAGCCAAGGTCGTCCGGTACTAGCGGGGAACTACGAGCAGTACTTC.

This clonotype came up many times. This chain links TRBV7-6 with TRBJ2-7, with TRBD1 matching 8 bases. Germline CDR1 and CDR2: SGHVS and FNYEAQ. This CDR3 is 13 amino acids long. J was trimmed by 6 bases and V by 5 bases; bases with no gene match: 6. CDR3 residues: CASSQDRAGEQYF. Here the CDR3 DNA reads TGTGCCAGCAGCCAGGACAGGGCCGGCGAGCAGTACTTC.

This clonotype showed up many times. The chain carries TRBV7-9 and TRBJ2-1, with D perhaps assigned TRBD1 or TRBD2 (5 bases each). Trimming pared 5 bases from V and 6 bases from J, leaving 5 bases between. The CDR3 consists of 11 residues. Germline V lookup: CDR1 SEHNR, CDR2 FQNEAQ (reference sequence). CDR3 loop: CASSGGNEQFF. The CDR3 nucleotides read TGTGCCAGCAGCGGGGGCAATGAGCAGTTCTTC.